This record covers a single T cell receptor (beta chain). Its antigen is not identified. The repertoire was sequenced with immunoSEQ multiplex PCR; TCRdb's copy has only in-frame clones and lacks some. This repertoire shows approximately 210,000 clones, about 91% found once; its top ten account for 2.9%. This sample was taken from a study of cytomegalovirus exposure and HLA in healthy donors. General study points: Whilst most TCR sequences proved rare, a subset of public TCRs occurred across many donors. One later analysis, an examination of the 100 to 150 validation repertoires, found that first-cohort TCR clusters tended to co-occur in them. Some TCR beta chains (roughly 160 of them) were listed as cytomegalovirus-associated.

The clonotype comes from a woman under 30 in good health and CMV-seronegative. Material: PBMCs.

The CDR3 here is CATSSGTGDGYTF. CDR3 nucleotides: TGTGCCACCAGCAGCGGGACAGGAGATGGCTACACCTTC. This sequence joins TRBV15 and TRBJ1-2, with TRBD1 identical over 8 bases. Germline assignment: CDR1 LNHNV and CDR2 YYDKDF (reference sequence). The V gene end was trimmed by 3 bases and the J gene end by 6 bases; junction bases not matched to a gene: 3. The CDR3 totals 13 residues.